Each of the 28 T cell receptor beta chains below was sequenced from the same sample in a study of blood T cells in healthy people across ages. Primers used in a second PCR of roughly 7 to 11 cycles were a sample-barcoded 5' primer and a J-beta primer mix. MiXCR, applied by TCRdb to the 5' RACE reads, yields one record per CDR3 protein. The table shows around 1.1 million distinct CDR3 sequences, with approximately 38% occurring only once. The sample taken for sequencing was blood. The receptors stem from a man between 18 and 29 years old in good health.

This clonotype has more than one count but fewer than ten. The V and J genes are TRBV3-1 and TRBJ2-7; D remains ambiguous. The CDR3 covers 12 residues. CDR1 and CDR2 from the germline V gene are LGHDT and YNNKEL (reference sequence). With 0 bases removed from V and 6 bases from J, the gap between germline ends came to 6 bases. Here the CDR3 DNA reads TGTGCCAGCAGCCAAGAGGCCTCCGAGCAGTACTTC. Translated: CASSQEASEQYF.

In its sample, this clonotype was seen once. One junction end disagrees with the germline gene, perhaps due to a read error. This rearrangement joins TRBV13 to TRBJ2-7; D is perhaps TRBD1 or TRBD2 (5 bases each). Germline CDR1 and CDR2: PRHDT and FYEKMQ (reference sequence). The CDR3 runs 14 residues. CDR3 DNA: TGTGCCGGCAGCTTAGGGGACGGCACCTACGAGCAGTACTTC. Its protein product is CAGSLGDGTYEQYF.

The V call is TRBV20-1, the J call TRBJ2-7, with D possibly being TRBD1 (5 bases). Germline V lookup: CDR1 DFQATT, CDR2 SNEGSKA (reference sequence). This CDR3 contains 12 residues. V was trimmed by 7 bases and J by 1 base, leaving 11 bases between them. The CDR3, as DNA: TGCAGTGTGGCCTCAGGGTCCTACGAGCAGTACTTC. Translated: CSVASGSYEQYF.

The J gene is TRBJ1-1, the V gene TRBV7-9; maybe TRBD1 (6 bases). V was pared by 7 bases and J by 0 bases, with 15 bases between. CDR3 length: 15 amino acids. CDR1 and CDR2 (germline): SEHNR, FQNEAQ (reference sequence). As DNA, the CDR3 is TGTGCCAGCACCATTTCGGGGGCTATGAACACTGAAGCTTTCTTT. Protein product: CASTISGAMNTEAFF.

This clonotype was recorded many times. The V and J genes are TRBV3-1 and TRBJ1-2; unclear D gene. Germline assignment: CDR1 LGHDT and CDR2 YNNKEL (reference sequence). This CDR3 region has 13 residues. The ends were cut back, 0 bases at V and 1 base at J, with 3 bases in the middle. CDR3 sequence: CASSQDVNYGYTF. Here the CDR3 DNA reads TGTGCCAGCAGCCAAGATGTTAACTATGGCTACACCTTC.

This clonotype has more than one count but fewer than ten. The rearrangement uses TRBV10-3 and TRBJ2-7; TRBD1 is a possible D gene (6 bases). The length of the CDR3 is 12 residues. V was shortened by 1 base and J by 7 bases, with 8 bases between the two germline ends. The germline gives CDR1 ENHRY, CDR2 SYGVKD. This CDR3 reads CAISEWGHEQYF. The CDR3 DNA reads TGTGCCATCAGTGAGTGGGGGCATGAGCAGTACTTC.

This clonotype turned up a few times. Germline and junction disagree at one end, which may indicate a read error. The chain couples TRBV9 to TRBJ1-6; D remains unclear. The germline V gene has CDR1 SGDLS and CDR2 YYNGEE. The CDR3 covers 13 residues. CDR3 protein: CAGSVTRESPLHF. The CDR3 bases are TGTGCCGGCAGCGTAACGAGGGAGTCACCCCTCCACTTT.

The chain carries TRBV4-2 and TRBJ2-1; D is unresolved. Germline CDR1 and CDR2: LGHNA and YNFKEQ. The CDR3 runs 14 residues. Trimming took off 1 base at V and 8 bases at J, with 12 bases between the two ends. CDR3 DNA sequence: TGTGCCAGCAGCCAAGGCCCACTGAGTGATGAGCAGTTCTTC. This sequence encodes CASSQGPLSDEQFF.

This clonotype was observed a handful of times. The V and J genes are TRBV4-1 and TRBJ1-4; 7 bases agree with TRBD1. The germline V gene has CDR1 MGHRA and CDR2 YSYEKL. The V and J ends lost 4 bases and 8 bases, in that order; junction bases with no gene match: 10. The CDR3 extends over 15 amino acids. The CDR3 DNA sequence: TGCGCCAGCAGCCGTTATGAAGGGGGCAGAGAAAAACTGTTTTTT. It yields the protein CASSRYEGGREKLFF.

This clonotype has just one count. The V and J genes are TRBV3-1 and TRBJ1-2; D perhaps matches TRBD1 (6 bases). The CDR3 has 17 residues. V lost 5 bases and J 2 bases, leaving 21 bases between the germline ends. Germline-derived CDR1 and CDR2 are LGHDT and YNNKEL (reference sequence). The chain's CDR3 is CASSSRTASTGNYGYTF. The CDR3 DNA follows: TGTGCCAGCAGCTCCCGCACCGCATCCACAGGGAACTATGGCTACACCTTC. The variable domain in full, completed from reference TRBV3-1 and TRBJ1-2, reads DTAVSQTPKYLVTQMGNDKSIKCEQNLGHDTMYWYKQDSKKFLKIMFSYNNKELIINETVPNRFSPKSPDKAHLNLHINSLELGDSAVYFCASSSRTASTGNYGYTFGSGTRLTVV.

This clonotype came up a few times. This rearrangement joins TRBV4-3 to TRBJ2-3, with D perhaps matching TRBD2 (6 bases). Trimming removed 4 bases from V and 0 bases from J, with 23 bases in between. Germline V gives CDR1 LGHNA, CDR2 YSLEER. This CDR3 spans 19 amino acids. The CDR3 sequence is CASSPGGAGSLSSTDTQYF. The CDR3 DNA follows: TGCGCCAGCAGCCCTGGAGGAGCGGGTAGCCTTTCTAGCACAGATACGCAGTATTTT.

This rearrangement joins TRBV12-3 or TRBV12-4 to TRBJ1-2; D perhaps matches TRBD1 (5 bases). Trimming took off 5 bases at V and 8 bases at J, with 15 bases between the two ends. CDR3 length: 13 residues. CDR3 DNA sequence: TGTGCCAGCAGTACCAGGGACGTCTTAGGCTACACCTTC. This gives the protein CASSTRDVLGYTF.

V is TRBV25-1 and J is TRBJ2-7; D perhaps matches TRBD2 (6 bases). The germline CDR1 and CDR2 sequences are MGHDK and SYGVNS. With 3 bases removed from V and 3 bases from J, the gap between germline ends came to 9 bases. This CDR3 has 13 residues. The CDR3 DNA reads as TGTGCCAGCAGTGAGGGGGGTAGCTACGAGCAGTACTTC. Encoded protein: CASSEGGSYEQYF.

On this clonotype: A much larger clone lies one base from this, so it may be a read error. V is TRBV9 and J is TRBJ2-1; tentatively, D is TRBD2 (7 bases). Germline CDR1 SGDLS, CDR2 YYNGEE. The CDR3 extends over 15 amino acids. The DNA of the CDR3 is TGTGCCAGCAGCGTCATCGGGGGGCCGAACAATGAGCATTTCTTC. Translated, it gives CASSVIGGPNNEHFF.

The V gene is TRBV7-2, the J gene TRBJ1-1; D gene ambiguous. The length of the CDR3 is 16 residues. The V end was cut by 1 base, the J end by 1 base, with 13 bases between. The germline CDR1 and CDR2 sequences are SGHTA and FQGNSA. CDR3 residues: CASSLVVGGSNTEAFF. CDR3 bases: TGTGCCAGCAGCTTAGTAGTAGGAGGCTCGAACACTGAAGCTTTCTTT.

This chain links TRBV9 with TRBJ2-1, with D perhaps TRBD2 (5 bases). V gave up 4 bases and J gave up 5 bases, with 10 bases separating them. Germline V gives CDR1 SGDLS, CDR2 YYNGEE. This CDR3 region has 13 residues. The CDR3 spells CASSSADHNEQFF. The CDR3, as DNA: TGTGCCAGCAGCTCAGCGGACCACAATGAGCAGTTCTTC.

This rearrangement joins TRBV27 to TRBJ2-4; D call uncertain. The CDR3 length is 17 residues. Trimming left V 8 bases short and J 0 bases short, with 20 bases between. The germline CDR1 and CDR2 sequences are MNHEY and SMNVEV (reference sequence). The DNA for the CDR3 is TGTGCCAGCTTCTTACAGAGCGAACTCCTAGCCAAAAACATTCAGTACTTC. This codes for CASFLQSELLAKNIQYF.

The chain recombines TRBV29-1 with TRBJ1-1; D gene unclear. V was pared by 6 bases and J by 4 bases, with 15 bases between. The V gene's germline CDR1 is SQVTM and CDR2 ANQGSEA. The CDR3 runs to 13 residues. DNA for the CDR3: TGCAGCGTCCAAGGGCGGTTCGTCACTGAAGCTTTCTTT. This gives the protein CSVQGRFVTEAFF.

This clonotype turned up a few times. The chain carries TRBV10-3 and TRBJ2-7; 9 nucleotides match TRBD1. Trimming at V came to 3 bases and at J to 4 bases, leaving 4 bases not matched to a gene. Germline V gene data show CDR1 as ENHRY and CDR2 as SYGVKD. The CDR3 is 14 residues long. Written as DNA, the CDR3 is TGTGCCATCAGTGAAGGACAGGGGCCTTACGAGCAGTACTTC. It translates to CAISEGQGPYEQYF.

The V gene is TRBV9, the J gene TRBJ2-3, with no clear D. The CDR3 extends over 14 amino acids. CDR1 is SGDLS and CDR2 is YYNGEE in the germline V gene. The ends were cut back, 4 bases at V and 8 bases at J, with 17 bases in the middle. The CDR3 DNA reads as TGTGCCAGCAGCCGCGAACACGGTTGGCGTACGCAGTATTTT. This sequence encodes CASSREHGWRTQYF.

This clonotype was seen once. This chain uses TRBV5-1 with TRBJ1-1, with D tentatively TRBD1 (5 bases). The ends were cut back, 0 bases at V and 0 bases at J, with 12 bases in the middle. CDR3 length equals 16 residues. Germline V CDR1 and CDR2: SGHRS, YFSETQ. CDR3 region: CASSLAGGRVNTEAFF. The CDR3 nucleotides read TGCGCCAGCAGCTTGGCCGGAGGCAGGGTGAACACTGAAGCTTTCTTT.

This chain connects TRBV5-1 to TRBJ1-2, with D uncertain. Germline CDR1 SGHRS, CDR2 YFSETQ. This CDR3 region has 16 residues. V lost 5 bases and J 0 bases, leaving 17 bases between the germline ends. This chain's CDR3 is CASSRRPETSNYGYTF. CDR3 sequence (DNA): TGCGCCAGCAGTCGTCGGCCGGAGACCTCTAACTATGGCTACACCTTC.

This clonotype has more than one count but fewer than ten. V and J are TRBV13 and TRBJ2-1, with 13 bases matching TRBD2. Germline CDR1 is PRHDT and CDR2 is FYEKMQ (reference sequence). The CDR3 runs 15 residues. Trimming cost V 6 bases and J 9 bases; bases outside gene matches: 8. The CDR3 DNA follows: TGTGCCAGCAGTCTTACTAGCGGGGGGGCTGTTGAGCAGTTCTTC. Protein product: CASSLTSGGAVEQFF.

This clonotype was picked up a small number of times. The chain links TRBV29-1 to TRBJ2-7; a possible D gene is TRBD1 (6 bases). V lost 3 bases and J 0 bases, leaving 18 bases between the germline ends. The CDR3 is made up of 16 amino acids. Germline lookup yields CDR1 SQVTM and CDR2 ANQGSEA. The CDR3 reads CSVDSEETGDSYEQYF. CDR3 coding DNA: TGCAGCGTTGACTCGGAGGAGACAGGAGACTCCTACGAGCAGTACTTC.

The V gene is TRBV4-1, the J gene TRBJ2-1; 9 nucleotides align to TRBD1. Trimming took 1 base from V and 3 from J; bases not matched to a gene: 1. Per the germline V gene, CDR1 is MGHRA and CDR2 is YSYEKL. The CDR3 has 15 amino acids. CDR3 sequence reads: CASSQGDRVYNEQFF. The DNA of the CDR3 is TGCGCCAGCAGCCAAGGGGACAGGGTCTACAATGAGCAGTTCTTC.

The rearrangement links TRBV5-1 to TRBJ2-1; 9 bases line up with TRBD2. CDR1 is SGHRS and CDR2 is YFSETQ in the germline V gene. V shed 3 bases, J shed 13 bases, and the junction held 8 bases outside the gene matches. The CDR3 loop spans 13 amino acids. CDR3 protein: CASSWTKRGEQFF. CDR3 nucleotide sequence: TGCGCCAGCAGCTGGACAAAGCGGGGGGAACAGTTCTTC.

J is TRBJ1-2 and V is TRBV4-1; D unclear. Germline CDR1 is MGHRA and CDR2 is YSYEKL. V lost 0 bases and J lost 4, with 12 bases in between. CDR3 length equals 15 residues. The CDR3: CASSQDLGAGYGYTF. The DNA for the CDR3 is TGCGCCAGCAGCCAAGATCTGGGAGCGGGCTATGGCTACACCTTC.

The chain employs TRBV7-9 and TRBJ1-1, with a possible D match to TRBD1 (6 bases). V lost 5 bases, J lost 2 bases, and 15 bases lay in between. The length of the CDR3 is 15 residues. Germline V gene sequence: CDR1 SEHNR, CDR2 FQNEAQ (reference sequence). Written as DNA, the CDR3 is TGTGCCAGCAGCCAGGGAGGGACACCCAACACTGAAGCTTTCTTT. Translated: CASSQGGTPNTEAFF.